This T cell receptor (beta chain) comes out of a study of shared clonotypes between healthy human individuals. Study results and limitations: Generation probabilities of non-shared clonotypes were lower (relative to those shared by all four donors).

The CDR3 contains 14 residues. Germline CDR1 is LGHNA and CDR2 is YSLEER. Trimming left V 0 bases short and J 6 bases short, with 11 bases between. Only Caucasian adults living in Nashville, Tennessee served as donors. The authors divided CD4+ cells into CD45RA+ naive and CD45RA-negative memory subsets. Comment on this clone: Its antigen is undetermined.

Several immunoSEQ plates held equal portions of the genomic DNA taken from each subset. Profiled with immunoSEQ multiplex PCR; TCRdb holds only in-frame clones, not every one. In the table there are fewer than 1.6 million clones, 97% to 99% of which are singletons. This chain links TRBV4-3 with TRBJ1-2; possibly TRBD1 for D (5 bases). This TCR came from a man younger than 40 in good health. Sequenced input: naive CD4+ T cells sorted from blood. Subset indicated: CD45RA+ positively selected. The CDR3 nucleotides are TGCGCCAGCAGCCAAGAGTCCCGGGGGAATGGCTACACCTTC. This codes for CASSQESRGNGYTF.